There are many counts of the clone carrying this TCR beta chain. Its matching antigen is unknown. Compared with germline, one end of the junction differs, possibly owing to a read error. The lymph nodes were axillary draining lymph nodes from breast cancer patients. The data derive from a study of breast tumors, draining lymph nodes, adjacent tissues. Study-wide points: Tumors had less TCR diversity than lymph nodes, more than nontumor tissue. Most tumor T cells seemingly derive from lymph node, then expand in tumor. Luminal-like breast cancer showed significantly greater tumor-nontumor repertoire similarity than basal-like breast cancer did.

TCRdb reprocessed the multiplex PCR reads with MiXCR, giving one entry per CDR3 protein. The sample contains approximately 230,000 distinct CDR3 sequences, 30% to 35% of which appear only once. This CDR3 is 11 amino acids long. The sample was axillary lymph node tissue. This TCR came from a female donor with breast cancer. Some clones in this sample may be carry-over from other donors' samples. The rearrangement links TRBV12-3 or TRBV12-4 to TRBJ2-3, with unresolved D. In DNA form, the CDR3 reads TGCGCCAGCAGCTTGAGAGATACGCAGTATTTT. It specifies CASSLRDTQYF.